The clone carrying this T cell receptor beta chain was counted many times. Its antigen is unidentified. CDR3 length: 15 residues. The V and J ends lost 2 bases and 2 bases, in that order; junction bases with no gene match: 7. The germline V gene encodes CDR1 SQVTM and CDR2 ANQGSEA. Each CDR3 protein is one row after TCRdb ran MiXCR on the 5' RACE reads. The repertoire has 65,000 to 90,000 distinct CDR3 sequences, 11% to 15% of them found once; the top ten carry 25% to 35%. The data originate from a study of T-cell memory formation after mild COVID-19. Study-level findings and limits: CM and EM subsets held most contracting CD4+ clones; EMRA held CD8+ ones. Among clones peaking at day 37 in the second wave, SARS-CoV-2 specificity remained unconfirmed. From day 15 to 85, contracting clones were balanced between CD4 and CD8, whereas later expanders leaned toward CD4+.

Sample: PBMCs or a T cell subset sorted from them (not recorded which). V is TRBV29-1 and J is TRBJ2-7, with 9 bases matching TRBD1. This sequence originates from an adult woman who had mild COVID-19 (a few samples of this study predate the infection). Cell type and time point are not known. CDR3 nucleotides: TGCAGCGTTGAACAAACAGGGGGCCAAGCCTACGAGCAGTACTTC. This gives the protein CSVEQTGGQAYEQYF.